Listed below are T cell receptor beta chains from one sample, sequenced in a study of cytomegalovirus exposure and HLA in healthy donors. Using immunoSEQ multiplex PCR, the repertoire was profiled, and TCRdb retains in-frame clones only, with some absent. Of more than 110,000 clones in the sample, 85% to 90% were seen once. The sequencing sample was made of PBMCs. These receptors came from a woman between 18 and 29 years old in good health and CMV-seropositive. CDR3s include the opening cysteine and the closing phenylalanine or tryptophan. The D gene is left open where the match is weak. For some rows the clone size is stated as once, few or many, or as a class when expanded; others skip it.

TRBJ2-5	TRBV4-1	NA	NA	TGCGCCAGCAGCCAAGCCTTGGACAGCCAAGAGACCCAGTACTTC	CASSQALDSQETQYF
TRBJ2-5	TRBV11-2	NA	NA	TGTGCCAGCAGCCACGGGGAGACCCAGTACTTC	CASSHGETQYF
TRBJ2-7	TRBV7-2	TRBD2	NA	TGTGCCAGCAGCTCAACTGGACTAGCCAGCTCCTACGAGCAGTACTTC	CASSSTGLASSYEQYF
TRBJ2-7	TRBV5-1	TRBD2	once	TGCGCCAGCGGAACTAGCGGGAAGGGGTACGAGCAGTACTTC	CASGTSGKGYEQYF
TRBJ1-1	TRBV5-4	TRBD1	NA	TGTGCCAGCAGCCTCGGGACAGCCCGAAGCACTGAAGCTTTCTTT	CASSLGTARSTEAFF
TRBJ1-4	TRBV7-9	NA	NA	TGTGCCAGCAGCTTACCCACGGGAACTAATGAAAAACTGTTTTTT	CASSLPTGTNEKLFF
TRBJ2-3	TRBV18	NA	NA	TGTGCCAGCTCACCCCGGGGGAGCACAGATACGCAGTATTTT	CASSPRGSTDTQYF
TRBJ2-3	TRBV28	TRBD1	NA	TGTGCCAGCACCTGGACAGGGGGCGCGACAGATACGCAGTATTTT	CASTWTGGATDTQYF
TRBJ2-7	TRBV15	NA	NA	TGTGCCACCAGCAGCTCGGTAAAGCAGTACTTC	CATSSSVKQYF
TRBJ2-3	TRBV7-9	NA	NA	TGTGCCAGCAGCTTAGATCCGGCAGGGGGCACAGATACGCAGTATTTT	CASSLDPAGGTDTQYF
TRBJ1-1	TRBV29-1	TRBD1	NA	TGCAGCGTGGGACAGACCACTGAAGCTTTCTTT	CSVGQTTEAFF
TRBJ1-6	TRBV28	NA	NA	TGTGCCAGCTTTGGGCGGACAGACTATAATTCACCCCTCCACTTT	CASFGRTDYNSPLHF
TRBJ2-3	TRBV18	NA	few	TGTGCCAGCTCTCCGTACTCAGATACGCAGTATTTT	CASSPYSDTQYF
TRBJ2-7	TRBV5-4	TRBD1	NA	TGTGCCAGCAGCTTGGTGAACAGGGGGTCCTACGAGCAGTACTTC	CASSLVNRGSYEQYF
TRBJ2-1	TRBV15	NA	NA	TGTGCCACCAGCAGCACCTCCGCCACTAGAAGCAATGAGCAGTTCTTC	CATSSTSATRSNEQFF
TRBJ1-3	TRBV6-5	NA	NA	TGTGCCAGCAGTTACAGACTCACAGGACGGGGAAACACCATATATTTT	CASSYRLTGRGNTIYF
TRBJ1-2	TRBV7-2	TRBD1	NA	TGTGCCAGCAGCGTATACAGGGGTTCCGACGGCTACACCTTC	CASSVYRGSDGYTF
TRBJ2-3	TRBV7-9	TRBD2	NA	TGTGCCAGCAGCTTAACCCCCTGGACTAGCGGGCACACAGATACGCAGTATTTT	CASSLTPWTSGHTDTQYF
TRBJ1-1	TRBV20-1	NA	NA	TGCAGTGCTAGAGACGGGGGTGAAGCTTTCTTT	CSARDGGEAFF
TRBJ2-3	TRBV5-4	TRBD2	many	TGTGCCAGCAGCCGTGGACTAGCGGGAGTCACAGATACGCAGTATTTT	CASSRGLAGVTDTQYF
TRBJ2-7	TRBV28	TRBD2	NA	TGTGCCAGCGAGAGACTAGCGGGTGGGTACGAGCAGTACTTC	CASERLAGGYEQYF
TRBJ2-5	TRBV5-4	NA	NA	TGTGCCAGCAGCCCTTCTTGGGAGGAGACCCAGTACTTC	CASSPSWEETQYF